This T cell receptor (beta chain) comes out of a study of shared clonotypes between healthy human individuals. Study observations and caveats: Blood was the only sampled material, and tissue repertoires likely differ.

With respect to this clone: Its cognate antigen is unknown. The same CDR3 is also encoded by other DNA sequences in this sample.

Trimming took off 4 bases at V and 6 bases at J, with 7 bases between the two ends. The CDR3 is 11 residues long. Germline CDR1 is MDHEN and CDR2 is SYDVKM. It was into CD45RA+ naive and CD45RA-negative memory subsets that the CD4+ cells were split. Some clones are missing from TCRdb's copy, which holds only in-frame ones; the method was immunoSEQ multiplex PCR. Here the sample spans approximately 2.3 million clones, just over 90% being singletons. The sequencing sample was made of naive CD4+ T cells from PBMCs. Noted subset: CD45RA+ positively selected. This chain connects TRBV28 to TRBJ2-7; D gene uncertain. The TCR sequence derives from a man aged 18-30 years in good health. Some clones in this sample may be carry-over from other donors' samples. The CDR3 protein is CASSSPPEQYF. DNA for the CDR3: TGTGCCAGCAGTTCTCCCCCCGAGCAGTACTTC.